This is a list of T cell receptor beta chains from one sample in a study of blood T cell repertoires in COVID-19. The data were produced by immunoSEQ multiplex PCR, yet TCRdb's version contains in-frame clones alone and is incomplete. The sample holds 250,000 to 350,000 clones, around 90% seen once. The sample taken for sequencing was peripheral blood. Every receptor here comes from a woman in her forties or fifties who had recovered from COVID-19. Each CDR3 is given with its conserved first and last residue. D genes are given only for firm matches. Part of the rows lack a size; the others show once, few, many or a class for expanded clones.

TRBD1 TRBJ1-1 - TRBV10-3 CAISVRTGEISEAFF TGTGCCATCAGTGTCCGGACAGGGGAGATTTCTGAAGCTTTCTTT
- TRBJ2-7 - TRBV6-5 CASSTTGSYEQYF TGTGCCAGCAGTACCACAGGTTCCTACGAGCAGTACTTC
- TRBJ1-1 few TRBV27 CASSSPLRGRTEAFF TGTGCCAGCAGTTCTCCTCTGCGGGGGCGGACTGAAGCTTTCTTT
- TRBJ2-1 - TRBV28 CASDSNSYNEQFF TGTGCCAGCGACTCTAACTCCTACAATGAGCAGTTCTTC
- TRBJ2-1 - TRBV28 CASSLHEQFF TGTGCCAGCAGTCTCCATGAGCAGTTCTTC
TRBD1 TRBJ1-2 - TRBV28 CASSYQTGAGSGYTF TGTGCCAGCAGTTACCAGACAGGGGCGGGATCTGGCTACACCTTC
- TRBJ2-3 - TRBV6-2/TRBV6-3 CASSYRGLGADTQYF TGTGCCAGCAGTTACCGGGGGTTGGGGGCAGATACGCAGTATTTT
- TRBJ2-3 - TRBV6-5 CASKSPYYYTQYF TGTGCCAGCAAAAGTCCCTATTATTATACGCAGTATTTT
- TRBJ2-3 - TRBV19 CASSTPGHRTDTQYF TGTGCCAGTAGTACTCCGGGACACCGCACAGATACGCAGTATTTT
TRBD1 TRBJ2-7 few TRBV10-3 CAISDPGGLDEQYF TGTGCCATCAGTGATCCAGGGGGCTTGGACGAGCAGTACTTC
- TRBJ2-1 - TRBV4-2 CASSLTWSSYNEQFF TGTGCCAGCAGCCTGACTTGGAGCTCCTACAATGAGCAGTTCTTC
- TRBJ1-1 - TRBV7-8 CASSLGHTRLNTEAFF TGTGCCAGCAGCTTGGGGCACACCCGGTTGAACACTGAAGCTTTCTTT
- TRBJ1-1 - TRBV3-1/TRBV3-2 CASSHKAGGVAFF TGTGCCAGCAGCCACAAGGCGGGGGGGGTGGCTTTCTTT
- TRBJ2-7 - TRBV28 CASSPPAAGLYEQYF TGTGCCAGCAGTCCTCCGGCGGCAGGACTCTACGAGCAGTACTTC
- TRBJ2-3 - TRBV28 CASGSSTDTQYF TGTGCCAGCGGTTCTAGCACAGATACGCAGTATTTT
- TRBJ2-5 few TRBV15 CATSRDPTGNQYF TGTGCCACCAGCAGAGACCCGACGGGGAACCAGTACTTC
TRBD1 TRBJ1-2 - TRBV3-1/TRBV3-2 CASSHSRWDRYGYTF TGTGCCAGCAGCCACTCCCGTTGGGACAGATATGGCTACACCTTC
TRBD2 TRBJ2-1 once TRBV4-1 CASSQGGSGGPGEQFF TGCGCCAGCAGCCAAGGAGGTAGCGGGGGGCCCGGTGAGCAGTTCTTC
TRBD2 TRBJ2-2 once TRBV7-2 CASSRTSGIRGELFF TGTGCCAGCAGTCGGACTAGCGGGATCCGCGGGGAGCTGTTTTTT
- TRBJ1-1 - TRBV4-1 CASRQGLNTEAFF TGCGCCAGCCGTCAGGGGTTAAACACTGAAGCTTTCTTT
TRBD1 TRBJ2-2 - TRBV12-5 CASGRGQVNTGELFF TGTGCTAGTGGTCGCGGACAGGTTAACACCGGGGAGCTGTTTTTT
TRBD1 TRBJ2-7 - TRBV12-3/TRBV12-4 CASSLGQGQIGIF TGTGCCAGCAGCCTAGGACAGGGCCAGATAGGGATCTTC
TRBD2 TRBJ2-1 - TRBV6-1 CASSELPSGRANEQFF TGTGCCAGCAGTGAACTGCCTAGCGGGAGGGCAAATGAGCAGTTCTTC
- TRBJ2-7 few TRBV30 CAWSVTSSEQYF TGTGCCTGGAGTGTAACGAGCTCCGAGCAGTACTTC
- TRBJ1-3 - TRBV7-2 CASSSPSPGTGLSTIYF TGTGCCAGCAGCTCCCCCTCCCCTGGAACAGGCCTTTCCACCATATATTTT
TRBD1 TRBJ2-2 - TRBV14 CASSQRTGLNTGELFF TGTGCCAGCAGCCAGAGGACAGGGCTGAACACCGGGGAGCTGTTTTTT
TRBD2 TRBJ2-1 - TRBV7-9 CASSSLDRGGEQFF TGTGCCAGCAGCTCACTTGATCGGGGGGGTGAGCAGTTCTTC
- TRBJ1-5 - TRBV7-9 CASSLGADSYFYSNQPQHF TGTGCCAGCAGCTTAGGGGCCGATAGTTATTTCTATAGCAATCAGCCCCAGCATTTT
- TRBJ2-5 - TRBV28 CASSPLGRVGETQYF TGTGCCAGCAGTCCCCTAGGGAGAGTAGGAGAGACCCAGTACTTC
TRBD2 TRBJ2-5 - TRBV7-3 CASSPGLAGQETQYF TGTGCCAGCAGCCCTGGACTAGCGGGACAAGAGACCCAGTACTTC
- TRBJ1-2 - TRBV7-2 CASSLKKANYGYTF TGTGCCAGCAGCTTAAAAAAAGCCAACTATGGCTACACCTTC
- TRBJ2-7 - TRBV2 CASSEAGHEQYF TGTGCCAGCAGTGAAGCGGGGCACGAGCAGTACTTC
- TRBJ2-1 - TRBV30 CAWGGREQFF TGTGCCTGGGGGGGCCGTGAGCAGTTCTTC
- TRBJ2-6 - TRBV7-3 CASSRSPGSGANVLTF TGTGCCAGCAGTCGAAGTCCAGGGTCTGGGGCCAACGTCCTGACTTTC
- TRBJ1-2 once TRBV5-1 CASSPQGQEDGYTF TGCGCCAGCAGCCCCCAGGGGCAGGAGGATGGCTACACCTTC
- TRBJ1-1 - TRBV19 CASRLPEPGAEAFF TGTGCCAGTAGGCTACCCGAACCGGGAGCTGAAGCTTTCTTT
- TRBJ2-7 - TRBV5-1 CASSLWTSSYEQYF TGCGCCAGCAGCTTATGGACTTCCTCCTACGAGCAGTACTTC
- TRBJ2-2 - TRBV9 CASSVAPTGTGELFF TGTGCCAGCAGCGTCGCGCCCACGGGCACCGGGGAGCTGTTTTTT
TRBD2 TRBJ2-3 - TRBV18 CASSYGLAGAEDTQYF TGTGCCAGCTCCTACGGACTAGCGGGAGCCGAAGATACGCAGTATTTT
TRBD1 TRBJ2-1 - TRBV18 CASSHESQGDDEQFF TGTGCCAGCTCACATGAATCACAGGGGGACGATGAGCAGTTCTTC
TRBD1 TRBJ1-3 - TRBV6-6 CASSYSGDRDGNTIYF TGTGCCAGCAGTTACTCGGGGGACAGGGATGGAAACACCATATATTTT
TRBD1 TRBJ2-7 - TRBV5-1 CASSTTGINEQYF TGCGCCAGCAGCACGACAGGGATCAACGAGCAGTACTTC